This T cell receptor beta chain is from a study of T cell responses to AZD1222 COVID-19 vaccine. As for this clone: Its matching antigen is unknown.

Whole-study findings and limits: Repertoire sampling happened only post peak T cell response. Baseline serostatus was positive in only six AZD1222 recipients. Among vaccine-associated CD4 TCRs, coverage spanned spike, with dominance at 160-218 and 743-854. Epitopes outside B.1.351 and B.1.1.7 mutated regions reportedly drew nearly half of spike TCRs.

Trimming took 5 bases from V and 1 from J, leaving 4 bases between them. Germline V gives CDR1 SGHTA, CDR2 FQGNSA. This CDR3 is built from 12 residues. Only in-frame clones appear in the TCRdb table, and some are missing; sequencing was by immunoSEQ multiplex PCR. The sample lists hundreds of thousands of clones; about 92% were seen once. The receptor was derived from an adult in good health. This material consisted of peripheral blood, taken on day 0 of MenACWY control vaccination. The chain carries TRBV7-2 and TRBJ2-3; D is uncertain. CDR3 coding DNA: TGTGCCAGCAGCCTGGGCACAGATACGCAGTATTTT. As protein: CASSLGTDTQYF.